The clone carrying this T cell receptor beta chain showed up just a few times. Its antigen remains unidentified. The data derive from a study of post-analysis software for immune sequencing data. Study findings and constraints: Samples from a shared batch, those prepared together, strongly co-clustered by F measure.

Unique molecular identifiers featured in each of the TCR beta cDNA libraries. Researchers reported around 510,000 cDNA molecules coming from approximately 1 to 10 million T cells. TCRdb fed the PCR reads into MiXCR, producing one record per CDR3 protein. The table shows over 150,000 distinct CDR3 sequences, with approximately 28% occurring only once. The sequenced sample consisted of blood. The TCR originated in a girl aged 5-17 years with multiple sclerosis.

The CDR3 nucleotides read TGCGCCAGCAGCTTTCCGGGGGCGCGTTCTGAGCAGTTCTTC. Its translation is CASSFPGARSEQFF. V and J are TRBV5-1 and TRBJ2-1; TRBD1 or TRBD2 may be the D gene (6 bases each). Germline CDR1 and CDR2: SGHRS and YFSETQ. The V gene lost 2 bases and the J gene lost 9 bases, with 15 bases spanning the gap. The CDR3 contains 14 residues. Full variable domain (rest looked up from reference TRBV5-1 and TRBJ2-1): KAGVTQTPRYLIKTRGQQVTLSCSPISGHRSVSWYQQTPGQGLQFLFEYFSETQRNKGNFPGRFSGRQFSNSRSEMNVSTLELGDSALYLCASSFPGARSEQFFGPGTRLTVL.